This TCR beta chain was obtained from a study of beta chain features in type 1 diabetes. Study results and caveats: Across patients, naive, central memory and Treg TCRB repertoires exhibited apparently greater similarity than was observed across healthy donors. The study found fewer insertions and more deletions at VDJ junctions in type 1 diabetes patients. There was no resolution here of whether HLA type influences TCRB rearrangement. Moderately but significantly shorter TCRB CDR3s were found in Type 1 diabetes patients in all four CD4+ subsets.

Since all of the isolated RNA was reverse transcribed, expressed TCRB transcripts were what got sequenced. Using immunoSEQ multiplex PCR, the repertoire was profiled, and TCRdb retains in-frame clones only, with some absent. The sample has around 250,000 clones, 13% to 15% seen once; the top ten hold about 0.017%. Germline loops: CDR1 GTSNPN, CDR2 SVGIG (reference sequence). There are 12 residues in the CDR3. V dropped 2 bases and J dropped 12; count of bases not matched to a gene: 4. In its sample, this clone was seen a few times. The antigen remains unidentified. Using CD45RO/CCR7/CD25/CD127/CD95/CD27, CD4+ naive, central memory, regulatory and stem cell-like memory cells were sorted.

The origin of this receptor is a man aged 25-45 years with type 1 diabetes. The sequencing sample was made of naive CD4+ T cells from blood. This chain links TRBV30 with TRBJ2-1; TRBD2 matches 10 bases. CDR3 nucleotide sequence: TGTGCCTGGAGTAAAGTAGCGGGAGGGCAGTTCTTC. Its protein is CAWSKVAGGQFF.